The text below deals with one TCR beta chain. Its antigen is not known. Whenever a sample was processed, at least 7 million PBMCs were isolated. A second about 6 to 12 cycle PCR used barcoded and J-beta primers. Each CDR3 protein is one row after TCRdb ran MiXCR on the 5' RACE reads. This table holds more than 1 million distinct CDR3 sequences, more than 35% found once. This entry belongs to a study of blood T cells in healthy people across ages. Overall study findings and caveats: The CMV status of each donor remained undetermined, and this could have confounded shifts in expanded clonotypes. Observed TCR beta diversity per million T cells went down as age went up. This fall followed a roughly linear course with age.

This CDR3 comprises 14 residues. CDR1 is DFQATT, CDR2 SNEGSKA, per germline (reference sequence). V trimming: 6 bases; J trimming: 9 bases; junction bases outside the gene matches: 11. The TCR was taken from a woman between 55 and 75 years old in good health. This chain joins TRBV20-1 and TRBJ1-6, with 7 bases fitting TRBD1. Sequencing input: blood. CDR3 bases: TGCAGTGCCGTGACAGGGTCGGGAGTTTCACCCCTCCACTTT. This gives the protein CSAVTGSGVSPLHF.